This T cell receptor beta chain was documented in a study of T cells in Graves' hyperthyroidism and ophthalmopathy. There were TCR beta CDR3 regions amplified from RNA transcripts. HTBI primers were employed in a first-round RT-PCR of the TCR CDR3. In TCRdb, the multiplex PCR reads were re-called with MiXCR into one record per CDR3 protein. The table includes roughly 170,000 distinct CDR3 sequences, around 15% detected once. Recently diagnosed hyperthyroidism of less than 2 months' duration affected patients aged 18 to 65. The V end was cut by 5 bases, the J end by 7 bases, with 11 bases between. The CDR3 sequence is 13 residues long. The germline gives CDR1 SNHLY, CDR2 FYNNEI.

The chain couples TRBV2 to TRBJ2-2; D remains unclear. Sequencing was done on a sample of blood. The TCR comes from a woman aged 45-65 years with Graves' hyperthyroidism. The CDR3 DNA sequence: TGTGCCAGCAGTCCTAGTTCTTACGGGGAGCTGTTTTTT. It translates to CASSPSSYGELFF.